The 13 T cell receptor beta chains in this list originate from one sample, sequenced in a study of T cell repertoires in cytomegalovirus infection. TCRdb re-analysed the reads in MiXCR, keeping a single row per CDR3 protein. The sample has approximately 89,000 distinct CDR3 sequences, about 24% seen once. For these receptors, no antigen is known. The sequencing used CD8+ T cells from cultured PBMCs, collected from culture after CMV antigen stimulation. The receptors come from a human donor in good health (CMV status not recorded). Some clones in this sample may be carry-over from other donors' samples.

This rearrangement joins TRBV20-1 to TRBJ2-7, with TRBD2 matching over 12 bases. Germline CDR1 reads DFQATT; CDR2 reads SNEGSKA (reference sequence). V lost 5 bases to trimming and J lost 5 bases; unmatched junction nucleotides: 10. There are 15 residues in the CDR3. The CDR3, as DNA: TGCAGTGCTCAACGAACTAGCGGGAGGCTCGACGAGCAGTACTTC. It yields the protein CSAQRTSGRLDEQYF.

J is TRBJ1-3 and V is TRBV12-5; D gene uncertain. Trimming removed 6 bases at V and 4 bases at J, with 4 bases between. The germline CDR1 and CDR2 sequences are LGHNT and FRNRAP. The CDR3 spans 11 residues. CDR3 bases: TGTGCTAGTGGACCCGGAAACACCATATATTTT. Protein product: CASGPGNTIYF. Supplemented by reference TRBV12-5 and TRBJ1-3, the full variable domain reads DARVTQTPRHKVTEMGQEVTMRCQPILGHNTVFWYRQTMMQGLELLAYFRNRAPLDDSGMPKDRFSAEMPDATLATLKIQPSEPRDSAVYFCASGPGNTIYFGEGSWLTVV.

The chain recombines TRBV2 with TRBJ2-1; the D is unclear. Germline V gene sequence: CDR1 SNHLY, CDR2 FYNNEI. The CDR3 runs to 13 residues. V gave up 1 base and J gave up 6 bases, with 7 bases separating them. CDR3 sequence: CASSEGTFNEQFF. The CDR3 DNA follows: TGTGCCAGCAGTGAAGGGACCTTCAATGAGCAGTTCTTC.

Ten or more counts support this clonotype. The CDR3 reads CASSSYGLSASTDTQYF. CDR3 in DNA: TGTGCCAGCAGCTCCTATGGACTATCCGCTAGCACAGATACGCAGTATTTT. The J gene is TRBJ2-3, the V gene TRBV7-2, with D perhaps matching TRBD2 (6 bases). V lost 4 bases and J 0 bases, leaving 17 bases between the germline ends. Per germline, CDR1 SGHTA and CDR2 FQGNSA. This CDR3 comprises 17 residues.

The chain combines TRBV6-6 with TRBJ1-2; D uncertain. V was cut by 6 bases and J by 2 bases, with 16 bases left in between. The CDR3 totals 15 residues. Germline V CDR1 and CDR2: MNHNY, SVGAGI (reference sequence). This CDR3 reads CASSRLNGGNYGYTF. CDR3 DNA: TGTGCCAGCAGCCGCCTCAATGGCGGAAACTATGGCTACACCTTC.

In its sample, this clonotype was seen many times. The chain joins TRBV6-2 or TRBV6-3 to TRBJ2-2; D is ambiguous. V was trimmed by 2 bases and J by 2 bases, leaving 9 bases between them. The CDR3 sequence is 15 residues long. CDR1 MNHEY and CDR2 SVGEGT come from the germline V gene. CDR3 sequence reads: CASSYGVQNTGELFF. CDR3 sequence (DNA): TGTGCCAGCAGTTACGGCGTACAAAACACCGGGGAGCTGTTTTTT.

This clonotype was detected a few times. This chain links TRBV6-5 with TRBJ2-1, with TRBD2 as a possible D gene (6 bases). Germline V gives CDR1 MNHEY, CDR2 SVGAGI. The CDR3 is made up of 14 amino acids. V was clipped by 7 bases and J by 0 bases, with 10 bases between them. CDR3: CASTSGSSYNEQFF. CDR3 nucleotides: TGTGCCAGCACCTCCGGGAGCTCCTACAATGAGCAGTTCTTC.

The J gene is TRBJ2-1, the V gene TRBV5-1; D might be TRBD1 (6 bases). Per the germline V gene, CDR1 is SGHRS and CDR2 is YFSETQ. V dropped 6 bases and J dropped 12 bases, with 13 bases sitting between them. The CDR3 contains 11 residues. CDR3 coding DNA: TGCGCCAGCACAGGGGCAGGGAGGCAGTTCTTC. This encodes CASTGAGRQFF.

This clonotype has a count of ten or more. The chain carries TRBV6-2 or TRBV6-3 and TRBJ2-4, with TRBD2 matching 7 bases. CDR3 length equals 16 residues. Germline loops: CDR1 MNHEY, CDR2 SVGEGT. Unmatched junction bases numbered 4, after V lost 2 bases and J lost 0 bases. In DNA, the CDR3 is TGTGCCAGCAGTTACGATGCGGGAGAAGCCAAAAACATTCAGTACTTC. Translated, it gives CASSYDAGEAKNIQYF.

The CDR3 nucleotides are TGTGCCAGCAGCTTAGATTCAGGCAATCAGCCCCAGCATTTT. This encodes CASSLDSGNQPQHF. The chain uses TRBV7-9 and TRBJ1-5; no definite D call. The CDR3 spans 14 residues. Trimming left V 1 base short and J 2 bases short, with 6 bases between. Germline CDR1 reads SEHNR; CDR2 reads FQNEAQ (reference sequence).

This clonotype has ten or more counts. This rearrangement joins TRBV6-5 to TRBJ1-3; 9 nucleotides match TRBD1. There are 13 residues in the CDR3. The ends lost 6 bases at V and 8 bases at J; junction bases unmatched: 5. CDR1 and CDR2 from the germline V gene are MNHEY and SVGAGI. The CDR3 region has the DNA TGTGCCAGCAGCCCGGGACAGGGATACACCATATATTTT. Protein product: CASSPGQGYTIYF.

The chain has TRBV5-1 and TRBJ1-6; 7 nucleotides align to TRBD1. The CDR3 is 16 amino acids. J lost 3 bases, V lost 4 bases, and 7 bases had no gene match. CDR1 is SGHRS, CDR2 YFSETQ, per germline. The CDR3 nucleotides are TGCGCCAGCAGCCGGGAGGGGGCTCGCTATAATTCACCCCTCCACTTT. This translates into CASSREGARYNSPLHF.

This clonotype was seen repeatedly, ten times or more. The chain has TRBV7-3 and TRBJ2-3; the D is unclear. Deletions cut 6 bases from V and 6 bases from J, with 19 bases between. The CDR3 spans 15 residues. CDR1 SGHTA and CDR2 FQGTGA come from the germline V gene. The CDR3, as DNA: TGTGCCAGCAGTACCCTAGGAGACGACGGGGATACGCAGTATTTT. Protein product: CASSTLGDDGDTQYF.